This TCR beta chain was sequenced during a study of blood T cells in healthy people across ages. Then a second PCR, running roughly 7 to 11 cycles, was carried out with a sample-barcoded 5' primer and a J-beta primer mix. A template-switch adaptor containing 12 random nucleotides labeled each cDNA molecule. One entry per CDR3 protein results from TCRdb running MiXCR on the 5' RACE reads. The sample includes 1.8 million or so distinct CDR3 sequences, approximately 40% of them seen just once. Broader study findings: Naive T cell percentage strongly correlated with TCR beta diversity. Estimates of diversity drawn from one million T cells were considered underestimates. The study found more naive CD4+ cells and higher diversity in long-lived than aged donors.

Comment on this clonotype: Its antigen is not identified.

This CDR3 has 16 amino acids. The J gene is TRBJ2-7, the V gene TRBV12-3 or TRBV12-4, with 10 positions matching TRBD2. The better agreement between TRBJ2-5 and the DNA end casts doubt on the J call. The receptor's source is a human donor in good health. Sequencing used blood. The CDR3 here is CASSLSGGGLKETQYF. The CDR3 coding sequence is TGTGCCAGCAGTTTAAGCGGGGGGGGATTAAAAGAGACCCAGTACTTC.